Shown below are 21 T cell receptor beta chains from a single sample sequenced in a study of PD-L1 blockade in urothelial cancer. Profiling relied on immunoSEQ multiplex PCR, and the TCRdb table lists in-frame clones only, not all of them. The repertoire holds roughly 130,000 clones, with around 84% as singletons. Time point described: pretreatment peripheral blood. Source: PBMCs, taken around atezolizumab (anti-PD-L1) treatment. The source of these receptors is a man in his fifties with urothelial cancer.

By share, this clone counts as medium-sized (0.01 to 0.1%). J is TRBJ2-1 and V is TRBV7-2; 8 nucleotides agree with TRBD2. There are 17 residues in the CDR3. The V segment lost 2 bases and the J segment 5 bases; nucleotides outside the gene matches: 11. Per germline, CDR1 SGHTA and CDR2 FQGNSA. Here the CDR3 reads CASSLSGSGDSHNEQFF. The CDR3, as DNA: TGTGCCAGCAGCTTAAGTGGTAGCGGGGATTCTCACAATGAGCAGTTCTTC.

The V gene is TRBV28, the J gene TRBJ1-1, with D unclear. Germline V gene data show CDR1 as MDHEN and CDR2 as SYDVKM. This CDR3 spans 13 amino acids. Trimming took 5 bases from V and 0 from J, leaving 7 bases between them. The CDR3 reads CASSPNMNTEAFF. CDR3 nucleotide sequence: TGTGCCAGCAGTCCTAATATGAACACTGAAGCTTTCTTT. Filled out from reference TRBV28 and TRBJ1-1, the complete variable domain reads DVKVTQSSRYLVKRTGEKVFLECVQDMDHENMFWYRQDPGLGLRLIYFSYDVKMKEKGDIPEGYSVSREKKERFSLILESASTNQTSMYLCASSPNMNTEAFFGQGTRLTVV.

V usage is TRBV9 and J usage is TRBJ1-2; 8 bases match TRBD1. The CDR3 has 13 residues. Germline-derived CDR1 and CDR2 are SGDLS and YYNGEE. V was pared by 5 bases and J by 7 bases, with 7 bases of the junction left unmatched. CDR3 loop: CASRGQEGIGYTF. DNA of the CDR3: TGTGCCAGCAGGGGACAGGAGGGCATTGGCTACACCTTC.

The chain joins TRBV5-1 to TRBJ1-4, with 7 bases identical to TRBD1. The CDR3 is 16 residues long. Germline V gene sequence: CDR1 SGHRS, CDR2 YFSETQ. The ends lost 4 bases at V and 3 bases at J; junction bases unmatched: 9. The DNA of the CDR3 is TGCGCCAGCAGCCAACGAGGGCAGGGGGCTAATGAAAAACTGTTTTTT. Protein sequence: CASSQRGQGANEKLFF.

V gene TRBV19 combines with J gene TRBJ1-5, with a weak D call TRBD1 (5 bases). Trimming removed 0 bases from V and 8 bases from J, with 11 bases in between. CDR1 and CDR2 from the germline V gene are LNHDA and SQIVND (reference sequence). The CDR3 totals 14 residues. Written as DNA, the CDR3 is TGTGCCAGTAGTATAGATCCAGGGCCCAAGCCCCAGCATTTT. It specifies CASSIDPGPKPQHF.

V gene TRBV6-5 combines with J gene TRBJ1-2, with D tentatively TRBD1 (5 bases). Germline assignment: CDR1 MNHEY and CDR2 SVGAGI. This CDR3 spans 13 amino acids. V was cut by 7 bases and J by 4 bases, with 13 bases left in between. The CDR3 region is CASNGHLTYGYTF. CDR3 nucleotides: TGTGCCAGCAACGGACACCTCACCTATGGCTACACCTTC.

CDR3 DNA sequence: TGTGCCAGCAGCCCTCTAGGGAGCGGGGGGATCAATGAGCAGTTCTTC. Translated: CASSPLGSGGINEQFF. The gene calls are TRBV4-2 and TRBJ2-1; TRBD2 agrees at 9 bases. V lost 4 bases, J lost 6 bases, and 10 bases stayed unmatched. Germline CDR1 LGHNA, CDR2 YNFKEQ. The CDR3 covers 16 residues.

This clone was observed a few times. CDR3 nucleotide sequence: TGTGCCAGCAGTTTTGAGGATGGCTACACCTTC. Translating gives CASSFEDGYTF. The rearrangement joins TRBV28 to TRBJ1-2, with D uncertain. Germline CDR1 and CDR2: MDHEN and SYDVKM. Trimming stripped 3 bases from V and 6 bases from J, with 5 bases between. The CDR3 is 11 residues long.

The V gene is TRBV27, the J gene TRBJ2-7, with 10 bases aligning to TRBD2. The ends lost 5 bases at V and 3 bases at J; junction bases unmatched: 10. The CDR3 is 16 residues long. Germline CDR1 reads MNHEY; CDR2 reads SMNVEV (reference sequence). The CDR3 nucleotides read TGTGCCAGCAGTCCAGGCTCGGGACTAGCGTTCTACGAGCAGTACTTC. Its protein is CASSPGSGLAFYEQYF.

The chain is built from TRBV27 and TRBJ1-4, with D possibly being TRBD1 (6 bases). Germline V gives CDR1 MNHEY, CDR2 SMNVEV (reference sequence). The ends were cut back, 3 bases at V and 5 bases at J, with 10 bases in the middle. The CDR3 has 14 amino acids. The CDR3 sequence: CASSFTGGNEKLFF. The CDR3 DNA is TGTGCCAGCAGTTTTACTGGGGGCAATGAAAAACTGTTTTTT.

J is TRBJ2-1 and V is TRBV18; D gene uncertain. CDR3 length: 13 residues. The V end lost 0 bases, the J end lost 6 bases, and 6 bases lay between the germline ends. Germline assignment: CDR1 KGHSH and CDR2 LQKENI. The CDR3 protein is CASSPPSSNEQFF. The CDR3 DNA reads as TGTGCCAGCTCACCACCTAGCAGCAATGAGCAGTTCTTC. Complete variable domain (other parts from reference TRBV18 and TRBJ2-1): NAGVMQNPRHLVRRRGQEARLRCSPMKGHSHVYWYRQLPEEGLKFMVYLQKENIIDESGMPKERFSAEFPKEGPSILRIQQVVRGDSAAYFCASSPPSSNEQFFGPGTRLTVL.

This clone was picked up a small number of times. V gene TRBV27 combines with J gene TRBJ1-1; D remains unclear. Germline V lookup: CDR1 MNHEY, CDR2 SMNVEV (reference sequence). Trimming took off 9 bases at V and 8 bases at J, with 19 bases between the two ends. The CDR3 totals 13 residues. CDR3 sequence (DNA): TGTGCCAGTTTACAACCCTCCCGGGGAGAAGCTTTCTTT. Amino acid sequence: CASLQPSRGEAFF.

Here the CDR3 reads CAISDPGASGRRETQYF. The CDR3 DNA sequence: TGTGCCATCAGTGACCCGGGGGCTAGCGGGAGAAGAGAGACCCAGTACTTC. This chain connects TRBV10-3 to TRBJ2-5; 10 bases line up with TRBD2. The CDR3 runs 17 residues. The ends lost 3 bases at V and 4 bases at J; junction bases unmatched: 11. The germline gives CDR1 ENHRY, CDR2 SYGVKD.

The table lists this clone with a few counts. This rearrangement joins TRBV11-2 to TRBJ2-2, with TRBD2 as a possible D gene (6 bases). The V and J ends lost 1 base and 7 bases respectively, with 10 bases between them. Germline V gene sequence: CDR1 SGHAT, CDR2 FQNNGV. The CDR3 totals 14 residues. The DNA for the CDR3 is TGTGCCAGCAGCTTAGTACTAGCCAGCGGGGAGCTGTTTTTT. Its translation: CASSLVLASGELFF.

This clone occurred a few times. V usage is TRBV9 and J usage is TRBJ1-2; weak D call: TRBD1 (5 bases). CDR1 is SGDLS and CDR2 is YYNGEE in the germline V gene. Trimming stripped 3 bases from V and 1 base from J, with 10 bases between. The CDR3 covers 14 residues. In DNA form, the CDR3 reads TGTGCCAGCAGCGGCGGGACGGGTAACTATGGCTACACCTTC. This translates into CASSGGTGNYGYTF.

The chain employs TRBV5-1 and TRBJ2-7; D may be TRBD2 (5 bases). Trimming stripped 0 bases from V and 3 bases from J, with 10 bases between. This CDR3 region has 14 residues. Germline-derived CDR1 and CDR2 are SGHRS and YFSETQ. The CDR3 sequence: CASSLVAGNYEQYF. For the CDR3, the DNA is TGCGCCAGCAGCTTGGTTGCGGGTAACTACGAGCAGTACTTC.

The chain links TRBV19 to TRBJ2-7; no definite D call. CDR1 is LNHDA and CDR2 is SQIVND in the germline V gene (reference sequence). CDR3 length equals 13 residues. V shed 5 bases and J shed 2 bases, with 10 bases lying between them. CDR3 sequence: CASSPQRTYEQYF. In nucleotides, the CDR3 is TGTGCCAGTAGTCCACAGAGAACCTACGAGCAGTACTTC.

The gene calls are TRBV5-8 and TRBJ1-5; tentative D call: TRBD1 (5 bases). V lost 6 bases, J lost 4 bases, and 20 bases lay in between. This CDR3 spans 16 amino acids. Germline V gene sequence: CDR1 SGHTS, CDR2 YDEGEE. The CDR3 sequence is CASITGSGGTNQPQHF. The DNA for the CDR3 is TGTGCCAGCATCACCGGGAGTGGGGGGACGAATCAGCCCCAGCATTTT.

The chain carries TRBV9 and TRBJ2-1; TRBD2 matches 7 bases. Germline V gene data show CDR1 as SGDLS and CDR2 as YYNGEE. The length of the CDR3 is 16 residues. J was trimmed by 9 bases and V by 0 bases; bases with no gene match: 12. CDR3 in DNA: TGTGCCAGCAGCGTAGGATTGGGGACTACAAACCCTGAGCAGTTCTTC. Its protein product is CASSVGLGTTNPEQFF.

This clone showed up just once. CDR3 in DNA: TGTGCCAGCAGCGTATCTACTAGTTTATTTACAGATACGCAGTATTTT. Amino acids: CASSVSTSLFTDTQYF. The rearrangement joins TRBV9 to TRBJ2-3; maybe TRBD2 (5 bases). Per the germline V gene, CDR1 is SGDLS and CDR2 is YYNGEE. Between the trimmed V and J ends, which lost 1 base and 3 bases, there was a span of 15 bases. The CDR3 contains 16 residues. Supplemented by reference TRBV9 and TRBJ2-3, the full variable domain reads DSGVTQTPKHLITATGQRVTLRCSPRSGDLSVYWYQQSLDQGLQFLIQYYNGEERAKGNILERFSAQQFPDLHSELNLSSLELGDSALYFCASSVSTSLFTDTQYFGPGTRLTVL.

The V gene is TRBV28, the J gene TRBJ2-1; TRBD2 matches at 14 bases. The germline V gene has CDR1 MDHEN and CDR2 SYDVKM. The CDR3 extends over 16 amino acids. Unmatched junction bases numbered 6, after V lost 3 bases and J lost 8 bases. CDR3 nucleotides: TGTGCCAGCAGTTTCGCGGGACTAGCGGGAGCGGATGAGCAGTTCTTC. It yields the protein CASSFAGLAGADEQFF.